One sample yielded the 17 T cell receptor beta chains listed below, sequenced in a study of radiation and T cells in renal cell carcinoma. Measured with immunoSEQ multiplex PCR; TCRdb has only the in-frame clones, and not every one. Seen here are 130,000 to 150,000 clones, about 88% observed once, and the top ten hold 4.1%. Time point described: baseline pretreatment blood. Treatment described: 15 Gy SBRT to primary tumor, nephrectomy 4 weeks later. The sequencing used blood, collected from a patient whose treatment included radiotherapy and nephrectomy. All receptors come from a woman between 65 and 79 years old with renal cell carcinoma.

V is TRBV7-6 and J is TRBJ1-4; 9 bases are a match to TRBD1. V lost 4 bases, J lost 8 bases, and 8 bases stayed unmatched. The CDR3 is 15 residues long. Per the germline V gene, CDR1 is SGHVS and CDR2 is FNYEAQ. DNA for the CDR3: TGTGCCAGCAGCTCGACGGGACAGGGATGGGAAAAACTGTTTTTT. It yields the protein CASSSTGQGWEKLFF.

V is TRBV30 and J is TRBJ2-7, with a tentative D call TRBD1 (5 bases). CDR3 length: 15 residues. The V gene's germline CDR1 is GTSNPN and CDR2 SVGIG (reference sequence). V lost 0 bases and J 0 bases, leaving 12 bases between the germline ends. CDR3 bases: TGTGCCTGGAGTGTACCAGGGTCCCTCTCCTACGAGCAGTACTTC. This codes for CAWSVPGSLSYEQYF.

The chain uses TRBV6-5 and TRBJ2-7, with 7 bases identical to TRBD1. V trimming: 3 bases; J trimming: 6 bases; junction bases outside the gene matches: 5. Germline assignment: CDR1 MNHEY and CDR2 SVGAGI. This CDR3 has 13 residues. The CDR3 region has the DNA TGTGCCAGCAGTTATCGACAGGGCGGCGAGCAGTACTTC. This codes for CASSYRQGGEQYF.

This chain uses TRBV4-1 with TRBJ1-3, with a weak D call TRBD1 (5 bases). Trimming pared 3 bases from V and 3 bases from J, leaving 6 bases between. CDR1 is MGHRA, CDR2 YSYEKL, per germline. This CDR3 is 13 amino acids long. CDR3 amino acids: CASSHGGGNTIYF. The DNA of the CDR3 is TGCGCCAGCAGCCACGGGGGTGGAAACACCATATATTTT.

The chain has TRBV5-1 and TRBJ2-5; 7 bases line up with TRBD1. The DNA end favors TRBJ2-7, so the J call may be wrong. Germline CDR1 reads SGHRS; CDR2 reads YFSETQ. The CDR3 extends over 13 amino acids. As DNA, the CDR3 is TGCGCCAGCAGCGTGGACAGGAACTACGAGCAGTACTTC. Its protein product is CASSVDRNYEQYF.

This chain connects TRBV6-5 to TRBJ2-1; no reliable D call. Deletions cut 0 bases from V and 9 bases from J, with 15 bases between. The germline CDR1 and CDR2 sequences are MNHEY and SVGAGI. The CDR3 extends over 15 amino acids. The CDR3 protein is CASSYSSSMGTEQFF. Here the CDR3 DNA reads TGTGCCAGCAGTTACTCGTCCTCAATGGGCACTGAGCAGTTCTTC.

This chain joins TRBV30 and TRBJ2-6; D perhaps matches TRBD1 (5 bases). Trimming cost V 4 bases and J 2 bases, with 21 bases left between them. Germline V CDR1 and CDR2: GTSNPN, SVGIG (reference sequence). The CDR3 spans 18 residues. The CDR3 nucleotides read TGTGCCTGGACTGTATCAGGGCCCCTAACTGCTGGGGCCAACGTCCTGACTTTC. Translated: CAWTVSGPLTAGANVLTF.

This chain links TRBV2 with TRBJ2-1; the D gene is possibly TRBD1 (5 bases). Germline V gives CDR1 SNHLY, CDR2 FYNNEI. This CDR3 has 12 residues. V dropped 3 bases and J dropped 7 bases, with 7 bases sitting between them. The DNA of the CDR3 is TGTGCCAGCAGTGAGTCAGGGAATGAGCAGTTCTTC. Amino acids: CASSESGNEQFF. The full variable domain, with the rest looked up from reference TRBV2 and TRBJ2-1, is EPEVTQTPSHQVTQMGQEVILRCVPISNHLYFYWYRQILGQKVEFLVSFYNNEISEKSEIFDDQFSVERPDGSNFTLKIRSTKLEDSAMYFCASSESGNEQFFGPGTRLTVL.

In its sample, this clone was seen a few times. The rearrangement joins TRBV29-1 to TRBJ1-1; a weak D match, TRBD1 (5 bases). Germline V gene sequence: CDR1 SQVTM, CDR2 ANQGSEA. This CDR3 contains 14 residues. The V end lost 5 bases, the J end lost 7 bases, and 20 bases lay between the germline ends. The CDR3 DNA sequence: TGCAGCGTTAGGGGACCGAGCGGTGGCGGTGAAGCTTTCTTT. Protein sequence: CSVRGPSGGGEAFF. Full variable domain (rest looked up from reference TRBV29-1 and TRBJ1-1): SAVISQKPSRDICQRGTSLTIQCQVDSQVTMMFWYRQQPGQSLTLIATANQGSEATYESGFVIDKFPISRPNLTFSTLTVSNMSPEDSSIYLCSVRGPSGGGEAFFGQGTRLTVV.

The CDR3 DNA sequence: TGTGCCAGCAGCCCACAGGGGGAAAACTATGGCTACACCTTC. Protein sequence: CASSPQGENYGYTF. V gene TRBV5-5 combines with J gene TRBJ1-2; 8 positions match TRBD1. The CDR3 has 14 amino acids. Germline V gene sequence: CDR1 SGHKS, CDR2 YYEKEE (reference sequence). The V and J ends lost 4 bases and 2 bases, in that order; junction bases with no gene match: 4. The full variable domain, completed using reference TRBV5-5 and TRBJ1-2, is DAGVTQSPTHLIKTRGQQVTLRCSPISGHKSVSWYQQVLGQGPQFIFQYYEKEERGRGNFPDRFSARQFPNYSSELNVNALLLGDSALYLCASSPQGENYGYTFGSGTRLTVV.

V gene TRBV6-6 combines with J gene TRBJ2-2, with D perhaps matching TRBD1 or TRBD2 (5 bases each). Trimming cost V 6 bases and J 7 bases, with 12 bases left between them. The CDR3 sequence is 13 residues long. Germline V gene sequence: CDR1 MNHNY, CDR2 SVGAGI (reference sequence). The CDR3, as DNA: TGTGCCAGCAGGGGGGAGCAGGGCGGGGAGCTGTTTTTT. Its protein product is CASRGEQGGELFF.

This clone was detected only once. The chain is built from TRBV15 and TRBJ1-1; unclear D gene. Trimming pared 4 bases from V and 11 bases from J, leaving 20 bases between. Looked up from germline, CDR1 is LNHNV and CDR2 is YYDKDF (reference sequence). The CDR3 contains 14 residues. As DNA, the CDR3 is TGTGCCACCAGCATCTCAAGTTGGGGAGAACGGGCTTTCTTT. Translated: CATSISSWGERAFF.

This rearrangement joins TRBV28 to TRBJ1-1, with D perhaps matching TRBD1 (6 bases). The CDR3 runs to 13 residues. Trimming took off 7 bases at V and 3 bases at J, with 12 bases between the two ends. CDR1 is MDHEN and CDR2 is SYDVKM in the germline V gene. The CDR3 loop is CASIGGFYTEAFF. The DNA for the CDR3 is TGTGCCAGCATAGGGGGGTTCTACACTGAAGCTTTCTTT.

The V gene is TRBV7-9, the J gene TRBJ1-1; no clear D. Germline lookup yields CDR1 SEHNR and CDR2 FQNEAQ (reference sequence). This CDR3 comprises 13 residues. V lost 4 bases and J 1 base, leaving 7 bases between the germline ends. The CDR3 spells CASSWATNTEAFF. The DNA for the CDR3 is TGTGCCAGCAGCTGGGCGACGAACACTGAAGCTTTCTTT.

A single count supports this clone. The V and J genes are TRBV11-3 and TRBJ2-1; unclear D gene. The CDR3 runs 12 residues. With 5 bases removed from V and 8 bases from J, the gap between germline ends came to 10 bases. Germline V gene data show CDR1 as SGHNT and CDR2 as YENEEA. CDR3 sequence reads: CASSNTMDEQFF. The DNA of the CDR3 is TGTGCCAGCAGCAATACAATGGATGAGCAGTTCTTC.

This chain uses TRBV7-9 with TRBJ1-6; the match to TRBD1 covers 7 bases. J gave up 7 bases and V 3 bases, and 6 bases lay outside the gene matches. This CDR3 has 15 residues. The germline gives CDR1 SEHNR, CDR2 FQNEAQ (reference sequence). For the CDR3, the DNA is TGTGCCAGCAGCTTTGCGGGACAGAGCAATTCACCCCTCCACTTT. Translated, it gives CASSFAGQSNSPLHF.

This chain connects TRBV6-6 to TRBJ1-3; 8 bases align to TRBD1. CDR3 length: 14 amino acids. The junction had 5 bases not matched to a gene; V was cut back by 6 bases and J by 4 bases. Per germline, CDR1 MNHNY and CDR2 SVGAGI (reference sequence). CDR3 region: CASSPYRGGNTIYF. In DNA, the CDR3 is TGTGCCAGCAGCCCGTACAGGGGGGGAAACACCATATATTTT.